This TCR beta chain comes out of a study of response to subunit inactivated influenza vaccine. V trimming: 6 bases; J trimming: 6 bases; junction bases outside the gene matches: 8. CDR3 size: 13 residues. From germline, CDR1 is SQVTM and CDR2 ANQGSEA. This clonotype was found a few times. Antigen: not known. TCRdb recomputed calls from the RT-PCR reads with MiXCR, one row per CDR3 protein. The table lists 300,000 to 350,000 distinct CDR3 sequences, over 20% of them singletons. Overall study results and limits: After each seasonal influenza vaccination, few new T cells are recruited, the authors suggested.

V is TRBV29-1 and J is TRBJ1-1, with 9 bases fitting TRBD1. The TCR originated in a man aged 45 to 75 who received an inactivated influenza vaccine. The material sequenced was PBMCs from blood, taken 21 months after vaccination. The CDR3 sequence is CSVTTGGGSEAFF. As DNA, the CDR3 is TGCAGCGTGACGACAGGGGGTGGATCTGAAGCTTTCTTT. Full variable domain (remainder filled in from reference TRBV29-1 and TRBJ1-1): SAVISQKPSRDICQRGTSLTIQCQVDSQVTMMFWYRQQPGQSLTLIATANQGSEATYESGFVIDKFPISRPNLTFSTLTVSNMSPEDSSIYLCSVTTGGGSEAFFGQGTRLTVV.